This entry features one T cell receptor beta chain sequence. The CDR3 consists of 13 residues. Germline CDR1 and CDR2: MDHEN and SYDVKM. Unmatched junction bases numbered 2, after V lost 5 bases and J lost 4 bases. This table comes from immunoSEQ multiplex PCR, and its TCRdb copy is limited to in-frame clones, with some not included. Among about 50,000 clones listed, 80% to 90% were seen once. This entry is derived from a study of CD4+ T cells in melanoma. The specimen sequenced was peripheral blood. This receptor was identified in a human donor with melanoma. The rearrangement joins TRBV28 to TRBJ2-5, with 9 bases lining up with TRBD1. In nucleotides, the CDR3 is TGTGCCAGCAGTCCGACAGGGGGAGAGACCCAGTACTTC. Its translation is CASSPTGGETQYF.